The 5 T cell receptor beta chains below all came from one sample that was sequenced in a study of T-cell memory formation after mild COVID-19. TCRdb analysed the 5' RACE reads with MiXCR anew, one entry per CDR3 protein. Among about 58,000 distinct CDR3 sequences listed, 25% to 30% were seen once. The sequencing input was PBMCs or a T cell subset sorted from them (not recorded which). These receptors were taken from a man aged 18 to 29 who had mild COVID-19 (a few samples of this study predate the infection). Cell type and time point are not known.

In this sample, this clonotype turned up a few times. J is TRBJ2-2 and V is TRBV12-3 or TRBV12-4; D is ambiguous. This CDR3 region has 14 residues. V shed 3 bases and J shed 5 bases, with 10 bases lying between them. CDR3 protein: CASSFVGWTGELFF. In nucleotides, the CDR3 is TGTGCCAGCAGTTTCGTCGGATGGACCGGGGAGCTGTTTTTT.

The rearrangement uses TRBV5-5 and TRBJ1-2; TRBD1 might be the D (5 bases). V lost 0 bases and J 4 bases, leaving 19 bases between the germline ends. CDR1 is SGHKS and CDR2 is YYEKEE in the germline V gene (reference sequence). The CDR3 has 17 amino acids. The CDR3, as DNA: TGTGCCAGCAGCTTGGTGGGGACCCAAATCGGTTTCTATGGCTACACCTTC. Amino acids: CASSLVGTQIGFYGYTF. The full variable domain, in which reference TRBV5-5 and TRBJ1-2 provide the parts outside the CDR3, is DAGVTQSPTHLIKTRGQQVTLRCSPISGHKSVSWYQQVLGQGPQFIFQYYEKEERGRGNFPDRFSARQFPNYSSELNVNALLLGDSALYLCASSLVGTQIGFYGYTFGSGTRLTVV.

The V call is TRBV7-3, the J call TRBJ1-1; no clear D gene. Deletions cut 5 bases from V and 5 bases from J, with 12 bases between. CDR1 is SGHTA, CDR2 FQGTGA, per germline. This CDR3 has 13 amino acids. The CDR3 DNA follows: TGTGCCAGCAGCCCCGTAGTCGGGACTGAAGCTTTCTTT. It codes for CASSPVVGTEAFF.

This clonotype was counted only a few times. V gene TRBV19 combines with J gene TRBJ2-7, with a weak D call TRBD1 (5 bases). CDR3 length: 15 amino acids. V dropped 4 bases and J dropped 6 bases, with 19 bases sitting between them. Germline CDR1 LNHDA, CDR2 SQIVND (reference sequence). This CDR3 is CASSTWGALGSEQYF. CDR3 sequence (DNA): TGTGCCAGTAGTACCTGGGGCGCATTAGGATCCGAGCAGTACTTC.

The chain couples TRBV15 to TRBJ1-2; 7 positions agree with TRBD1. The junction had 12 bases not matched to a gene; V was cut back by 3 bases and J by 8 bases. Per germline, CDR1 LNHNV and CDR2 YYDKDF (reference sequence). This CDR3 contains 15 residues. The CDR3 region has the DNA TGTGCCACCAGCAGGGTGACCGACAGGGTCGAGGGCTACACCTTC. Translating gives CATSRVTDRVEGYTF.